This record covers a single TCR beta chain. Trimming pared 6 bases from V and 0 bases from J, leaving 12 bases between. Germline CDR1 LNHDA, CDR2 SQIVND (reference sequence). The CDR3 extends over 15 amino acids. In the PCR, 60 Vbeta and 13 Jbeta primers were used. TCRdb's table, derived via immunoSEQ multiplex PCR, lists solely in-frame clones and lacks some. Of about 200,000 clones listed, roughly 85% are singletons. This sample was included in a study of cytomegalovirus exposure and HLA in healthy donors. This receptor was obtained from a woman between 50 and 59 years old in good health and CMV-seronegative. The V and J genes are TRBV19 and TRBJ2-1; weak D call: TRBD1 (5 bases). The specimen sequenced was PBMCs. The CDR3 loop reads CASRPGRASYNEQFF. DNA of the CDR3: TGTGCCAGTAGGCCGGGCAGGGCCTCCTACAATGAGCAGTTCTTC.